The clone carrying this T cell receptor beta chain has a handful of counts. No antigen is known for it. This entry comes from a study of T cell repertoires in cytomegalovirus infection. The wider study: Signatures in public TCR beta sequences pointed to both CMV infection and matching HLA type. The study's findings and limits: Summed frequency of public TCR beta families distinguished CMV carriers with the relevant HLA. HLA-C-restricted CMV clonotypes gave the most frequent clonotype in two of eight donors.

Trimming cost V 6 bases and J 1 base, with 13 bases left between them. This CDR3 has 14 amino acids. From germline, CDR1 is MDHEN and CDR2 SYDVKM. In TCRdb, the reads were re-called with MiXCR into one record per CDR3 protein. The profile shows around 190,000 distinct CDR3 sequences, under 15% of them singletons. This TCR came from a human donor in good health (CMV status not recorded). Some clones in this sample may be carry-over from other donors' samples. V and J are TRBV28 and TRBJ2-7, with a weak D call TRBD1 (5 bases). The sample comprised PBMCs. CDR3 bases: TGTGCCAGCAGCTTCCAGGGAATGTCCTACGAGCAGTACTTC. The encoded protein is CASSFQGMSYEQYF.